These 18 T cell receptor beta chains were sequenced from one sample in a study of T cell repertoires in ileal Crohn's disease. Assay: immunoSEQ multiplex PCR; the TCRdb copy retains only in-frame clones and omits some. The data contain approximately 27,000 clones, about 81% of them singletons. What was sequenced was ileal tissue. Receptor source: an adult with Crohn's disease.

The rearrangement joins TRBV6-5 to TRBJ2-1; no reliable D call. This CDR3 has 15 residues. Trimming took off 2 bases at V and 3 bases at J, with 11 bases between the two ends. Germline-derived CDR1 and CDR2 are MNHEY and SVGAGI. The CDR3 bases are TGTGCCAGCAGTTACGAGAGGCCGGGCTACAATGAGCAGTTCTTC. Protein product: CASSYERPGYNEQFF.

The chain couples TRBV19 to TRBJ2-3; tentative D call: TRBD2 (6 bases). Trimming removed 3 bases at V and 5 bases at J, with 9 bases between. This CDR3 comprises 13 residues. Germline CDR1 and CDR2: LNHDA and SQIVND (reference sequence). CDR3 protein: CASSIAGGDTQYF. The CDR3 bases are TGTGCCAGTAGTATTGCCGGGGGAGATACGCAGTATTTT.

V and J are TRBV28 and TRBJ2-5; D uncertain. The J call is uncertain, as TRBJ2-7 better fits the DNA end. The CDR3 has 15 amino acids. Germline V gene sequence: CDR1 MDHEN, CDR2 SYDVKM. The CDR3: CASRPWKETSYEQYF. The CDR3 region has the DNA TGTGCCAGCAGGCCCTGGAAGGAGACGTCCTACGAGCAGTACTTC.

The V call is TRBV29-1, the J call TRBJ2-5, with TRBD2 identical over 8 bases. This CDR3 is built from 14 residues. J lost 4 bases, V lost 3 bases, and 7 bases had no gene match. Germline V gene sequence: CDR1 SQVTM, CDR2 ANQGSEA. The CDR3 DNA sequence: TGCAGCGTTGACCTGGGACTAGTAATAGAGACCCAGTACTTC. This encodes CSVDLGLVIETQYF.

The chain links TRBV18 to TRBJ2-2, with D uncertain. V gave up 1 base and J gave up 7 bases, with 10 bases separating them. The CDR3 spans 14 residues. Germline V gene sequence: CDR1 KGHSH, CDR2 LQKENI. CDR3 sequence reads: CASSPRGEGGELFF. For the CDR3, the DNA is TGTGCCAGCTCACCACGCGGAGAAGGCGGGGAGCTGTTTTTT.

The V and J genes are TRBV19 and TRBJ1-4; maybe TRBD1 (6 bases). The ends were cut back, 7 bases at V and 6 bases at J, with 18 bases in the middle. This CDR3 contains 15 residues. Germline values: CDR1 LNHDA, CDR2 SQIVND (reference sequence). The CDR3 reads CASNKVAGAYEKLFF. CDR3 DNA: TGTGCCAGTAACAAGGTGGCGGGGGCCTATGAAAAACTGTTTTTT.

Here the CDR3 reads CASGVGLAITGELFF. For the CDR3, the DNA is TGTGCCAGCGGAGTTGGACTAGCGATCACCGGGGAGCTGTTTTTT. The chain joins TRBV6-1 to TRBJ2-2; TRBD2 agrees at 9 bases. The CDR3 has 15 amino acids. Germline V gives CDR1 MNHNS, CDR2 SASEGT. The V gene end was trimmed by 8 bases and the J gene end by 4 bases; junction bases not matched to a gene: 8.

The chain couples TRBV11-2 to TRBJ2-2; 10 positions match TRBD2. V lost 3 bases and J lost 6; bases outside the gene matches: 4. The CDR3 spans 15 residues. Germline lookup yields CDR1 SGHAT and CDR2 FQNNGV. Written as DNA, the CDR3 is TGTGCCAGCAGCTTTAGCGGGGGGAGAGCCGGGGAGCTGTTTTTT. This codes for CASSFSGGRAGELFF.

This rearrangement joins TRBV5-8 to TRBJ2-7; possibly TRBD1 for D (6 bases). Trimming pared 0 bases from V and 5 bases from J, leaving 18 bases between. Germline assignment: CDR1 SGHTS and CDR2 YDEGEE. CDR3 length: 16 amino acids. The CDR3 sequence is CASSLGNLQGTHEQYF. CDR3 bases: TGTGCCAGCAGCTTGGGTAATTTACAGGGTACCCACGAGCAGTACTTC.

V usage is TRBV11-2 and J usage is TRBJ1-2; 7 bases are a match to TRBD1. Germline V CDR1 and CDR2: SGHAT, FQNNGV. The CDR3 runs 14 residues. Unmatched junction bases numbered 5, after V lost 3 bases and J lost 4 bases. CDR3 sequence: CASSFTGVAYGYTF. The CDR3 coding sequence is TGTGCCAGCAGCTTTACAGGGGTCGCCTATGGCTACACCTTC.

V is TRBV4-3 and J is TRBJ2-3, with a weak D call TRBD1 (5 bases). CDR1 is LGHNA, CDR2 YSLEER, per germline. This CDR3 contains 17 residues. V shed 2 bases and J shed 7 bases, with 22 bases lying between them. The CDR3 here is CASSQSPGKGITNTQYF. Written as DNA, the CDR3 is TGCGCCAGCAGCCAAAGCCCAGGGAAGGGGATTACTAATACGCAGTATTTT.

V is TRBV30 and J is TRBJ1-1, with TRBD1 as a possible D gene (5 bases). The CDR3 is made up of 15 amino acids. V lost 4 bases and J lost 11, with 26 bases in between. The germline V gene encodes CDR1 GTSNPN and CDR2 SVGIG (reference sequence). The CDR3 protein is CAWTLKGSLGVAAFF. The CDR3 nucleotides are TGTGCCTGGACCCTGAAGGGGTCCTTAGGTGTGGCGGCTTTCTTT. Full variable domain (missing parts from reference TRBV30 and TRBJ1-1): SQTIHQWPATLVQPVGSPLSLECTVEGTSNPNLYWYRQAAGRGLQLLFYSVGIGQISSEVPQNLSASRPQDRQFILSSKKLLLSDSGFYLCAWTLKGSLGVAAFFGQGTRLTVV.

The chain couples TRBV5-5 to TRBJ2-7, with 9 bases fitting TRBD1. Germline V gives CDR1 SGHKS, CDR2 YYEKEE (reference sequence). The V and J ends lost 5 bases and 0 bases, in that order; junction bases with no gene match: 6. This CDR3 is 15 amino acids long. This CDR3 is CASSQGQGYSYEQYF. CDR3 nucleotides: TGTGCCAGCAGTCAGGGACAGGGCTACTCCTACGAGCAGTACTTC.

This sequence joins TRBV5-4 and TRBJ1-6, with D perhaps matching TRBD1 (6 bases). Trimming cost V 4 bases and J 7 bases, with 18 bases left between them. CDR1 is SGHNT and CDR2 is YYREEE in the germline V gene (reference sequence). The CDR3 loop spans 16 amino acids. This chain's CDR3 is CASSDSPGHSNSPLHF. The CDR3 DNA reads TGTGCCAGCAGCGATTCGCCGGGACACTCGAATTCACCCCTCCACTTT.

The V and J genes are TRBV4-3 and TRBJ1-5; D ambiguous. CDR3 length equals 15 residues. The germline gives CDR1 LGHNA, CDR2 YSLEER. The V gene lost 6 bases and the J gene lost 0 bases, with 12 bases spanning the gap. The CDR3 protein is CASREDLYSNQPQHF. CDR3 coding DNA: TGCGCCAGCAGGGAGGATCTTTATAGCAATCAGCCCCAGCATTTT.

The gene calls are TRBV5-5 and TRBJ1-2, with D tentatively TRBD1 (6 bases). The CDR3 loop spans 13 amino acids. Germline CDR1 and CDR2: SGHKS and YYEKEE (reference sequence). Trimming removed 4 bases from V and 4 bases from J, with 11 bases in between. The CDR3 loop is CASSETGIYGYTF. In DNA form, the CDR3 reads TGTGCCAGCAGCGAAACAGGGATCTATGGCTACACCTTC. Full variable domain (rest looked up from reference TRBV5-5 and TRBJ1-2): DAGVTQSPTHLIKTRGQQVTLRCSPISGHKSVSWYQQVLGQGPQFIFQYYEKEERGRGNFPDRFSARQFPNYSSELNVNALLLGDSALYLCASSETGIYGYTFGSGTRLTVV.

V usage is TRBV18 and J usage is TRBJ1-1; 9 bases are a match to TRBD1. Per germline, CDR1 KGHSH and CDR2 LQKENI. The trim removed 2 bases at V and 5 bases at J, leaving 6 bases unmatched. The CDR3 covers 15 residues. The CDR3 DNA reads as TGTGCCAGCTCACCATTGGGACAGGGTGTAACTGAAGCTTTCTTT. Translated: CASSPLGQGVTEAFF.

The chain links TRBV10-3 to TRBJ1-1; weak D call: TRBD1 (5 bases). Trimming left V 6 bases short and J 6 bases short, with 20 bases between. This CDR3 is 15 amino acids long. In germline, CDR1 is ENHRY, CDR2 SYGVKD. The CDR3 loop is CAIRRSTGERAEAFF. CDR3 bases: TGTGCCATCAGACGATCAACGGGGGAACGGGCTGAAGCTTTCTTT.